This TCR beta chain appears in the sequencing data of a study of T-cell reconstitution after alpha-beta-depleted transplantation in children. Study results and caveats: Recipient T cells and thymic progenitors that survived gave rise to the high TCRbeta diversity observed at day 60 in some patients.

This clonotype was observed many times. Its specificity is unknown. Germline lookup yields CDR1 SNHLY and CDR2 FYNNEI. CDR3 length: 10 residues. The ends were cut back, 7 bases at V and 6 bases at J, with 7 bases in the middle. Unique molecular identifiers were incorporated when the TCRbeta library was constructed. TCRdb called the PCR reads again in MiXCR, with one record for every CDR3 protein. The sample lists 300,000 to 400,000 distinct CDR3 sequences; roughly 17% were seen once. The sequence derives from a male patient aged 2 to 9 who had a stem cell transplant for acute lymphoblastic leukemia, so the T cells may come from the graft donor. This sample comprised PBMCs, mostly from graft donor cells, obtained 360 days after TCRalphabeta/CD19-depleted stem cell transplant. The chain joins TRBV2 to TRBJ2-7; weak D call: TRBD2 (5 bases). The CDR3 spells CASIGLEQYF. Here the CDR3 DNA reads TGTGCCAGCATCGGACTCGAGCAGTACTTC.